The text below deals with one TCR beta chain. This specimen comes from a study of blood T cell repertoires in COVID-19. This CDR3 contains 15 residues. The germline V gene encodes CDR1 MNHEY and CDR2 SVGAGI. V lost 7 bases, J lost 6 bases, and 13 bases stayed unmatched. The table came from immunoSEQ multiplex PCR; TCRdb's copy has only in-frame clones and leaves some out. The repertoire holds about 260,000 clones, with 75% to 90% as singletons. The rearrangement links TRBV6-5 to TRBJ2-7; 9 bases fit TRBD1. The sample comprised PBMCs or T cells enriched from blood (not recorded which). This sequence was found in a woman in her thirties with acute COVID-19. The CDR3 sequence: CASNEGGQGFLEQYF. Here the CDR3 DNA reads TGTGCCAGCAACGAGGGGGGACAGGGTTTTCTCGAGCAGTACTTC.